This T cell receptor (beta chain) is from a study of blood T cell repertoires in COVID-19. In the source study's methods: Reference gene primer amplification gave nucleated cell count estimates. Data came from immunoSEQ multiplex PCR; TCRdb stores just in-frame clones and leaves some out. V and J calls plus clone size are reproduced from that table; the DNA served to infer D and trimming. The table lists 100,000 to 150,000 clones, around 89% of them singletons. The ends were cut back, 2 bases at V and 3 bases at J, with 19 bases in the middle. The CDR3 is 17 residues long. Per the germline V gene, CDR1 is SEHNR and CDR2 is FQNEAQ (reference sequence).

The sample comprised peripheral blood. This TCR came from a man between 60 and 75 years old with COVID-19, enrolled during active disease. The rearrangement links TRBV7-9 to TRBJ1-1, with D possibly matching TRBD1 (6 bases). CDR3: CASSLTTGTARYTEAFF. CDR3 DNA sequence: TGTGCCAGCAGCTTAACTACAGGGACCGCCCGTTACACTGAAGCTTTCTTT.